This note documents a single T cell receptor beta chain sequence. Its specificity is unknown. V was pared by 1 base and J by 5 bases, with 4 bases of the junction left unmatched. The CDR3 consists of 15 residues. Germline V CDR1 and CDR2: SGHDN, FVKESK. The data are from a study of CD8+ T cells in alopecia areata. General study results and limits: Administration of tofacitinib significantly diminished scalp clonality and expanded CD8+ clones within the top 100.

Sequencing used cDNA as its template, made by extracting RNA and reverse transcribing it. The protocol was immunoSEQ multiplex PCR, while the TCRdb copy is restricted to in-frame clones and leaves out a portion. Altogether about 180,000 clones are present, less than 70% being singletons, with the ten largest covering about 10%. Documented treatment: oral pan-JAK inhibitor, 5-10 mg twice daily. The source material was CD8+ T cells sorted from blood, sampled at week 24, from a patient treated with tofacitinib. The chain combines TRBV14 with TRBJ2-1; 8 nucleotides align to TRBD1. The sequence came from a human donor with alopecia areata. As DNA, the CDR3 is TGTGCCAGCAGCCAAGGGACAGGGAAGGACAATGAGCAGTTCTTC. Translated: CASSQGTGKDNEQFF.